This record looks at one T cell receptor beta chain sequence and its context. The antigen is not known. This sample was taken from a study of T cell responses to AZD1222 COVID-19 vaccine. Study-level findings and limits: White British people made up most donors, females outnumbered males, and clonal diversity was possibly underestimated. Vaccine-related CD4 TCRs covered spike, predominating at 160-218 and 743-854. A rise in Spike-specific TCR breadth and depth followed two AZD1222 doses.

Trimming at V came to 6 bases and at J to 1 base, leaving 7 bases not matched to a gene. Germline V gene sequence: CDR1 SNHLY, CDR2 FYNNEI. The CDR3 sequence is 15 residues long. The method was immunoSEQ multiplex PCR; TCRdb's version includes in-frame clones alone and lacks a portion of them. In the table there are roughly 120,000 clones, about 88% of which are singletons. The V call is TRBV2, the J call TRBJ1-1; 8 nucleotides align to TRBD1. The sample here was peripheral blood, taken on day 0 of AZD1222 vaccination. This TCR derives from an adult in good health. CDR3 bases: TGTGCCAGCAGCTACCGCGGGACAGGGAACACTGAAGCTTTCTTT. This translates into CASSYRGTGNTEAFF.